The rows below give T cell receptor beta chains drawn from one sample of a study of technical replicates of blood from a few donors. Libraries were prepared by immunoSEQ multiplex PCR; TCRdb keeps only in-frame clonotypes and omits some of them. The table shows tens of thousands of clones, with about 96% occurring only once. The sequencing input was T cells isolated from PBMCs. These receptors were taken from a human donor in good health. Each CDR3 is given with its conserved first and last residue. The order of the fields is D gene, clone size, J gene, V gene, CDR3 DNA, CDR3 protein. The D gene is left open where the match is weak. The size of a clone is reported for some rows only, either as once, few or many, or as a class for expanded clones.

D: -; size: -; J: TRBJ2-7; V: TRBV13; DNA: TGTGCCAGCAGCCCCCAACGTGAGGCCCTTGTCTACGAGCAGTACTTC; CDR3: CASSPQREALVYEQYF
D: TRBD1; size: -; J: TRBJ1-5; V: TRBV19; DNA: TGTGCCAGTAGCCAGGACAGGGTAGGATATCAGCCCCAGCATTTT; CDR3: CASSQDRVGYQPQHF
D: TRBD1; size: -; J: TRBJ1-5; V: TRBV5-1; DNA: TGCGCCAGCAGCCCCTGGACAGGGAATCAGCCCCAGCATTTT; CDR3: CASSPWTGNQPQHF
D: -; size: -; J: TRBJ2-7; V: TRBV7-9; DNA: TGTGCCAGCAGCCCCGGGACATACTCCTACGAGCAGTACTTC; CDR3: CASSPGTYSYEQYF
D: TRBD1; size: -; J: TRBJ1-5; V: TRBV7-2; DNA: TGTGCCAGCAGACAGGGGGGCAATCAGCCCCAGCATTTT; CDR3: CASRQGGNQPQHF
D: -; size: -; J: TRBJ1-1; V: TRBV19; DNA: TGTGCCAGTAGTAGCTGGGACTGGACTGAAGCTTTCTTT; CDR3: CASSSWDWTEAFF
D: TRBD1; size: -; J: TRBJ2-7; V: TRBV27; DNA: TGTGCCAGCAGTCCTGGGGACAGGGAACATTCCTACGAGCAGTACTTC; CDR3: CASSPGDREHSYEQYF
D: -; size: once; J: TRBJ1-2; V: TRBV4-1; DNA: TGCGCCAGCAGCCAAGAGAGGGAGGGCTACACCTTC; CDR3: CASSQEREGYTF
D: -; size: -; J: TRBJ2-7; V: TRBV10-3; DNA: TGTGCCATCAGTGGCAACCTCGACAGCCACGAGCAGTACTTC; CDR3: CAISGNLDSHEQYF
D: -; size: -; J: TRBJ2-1; V: TRBV19; DNA: TGTGCCAGTAGTCTGGGACTTACGGCTAGCGATGAGCAGTTCTTC; CDR3: CASSLGLTASDEQFF
D: TRBD1; size: -; J: TRBJ1-5; V: TRBV7-2; DNA: TGTGCCAGCAGCCCGAGGACAGGGAATCAGCCCCAGCATTTT; CDR3: CASSPRTGNQPQHF